A single sample gave rise to the 26 T cell receptor beta chains below, sequenced in a study of identical twins. TCRdb ran MiXCR on the 5' RACE reads and lists one entry per CDR3 protein. The table lists 1.5 million to 2 million distinct CDR3 sequences, under 35% of them singletons. Sequencing was carried out using cord blood. Receptor source: a newborn girl in good health.

The V call is TRBV12-3 or TRBV12-4, the J call TRBJ1-5; 7 positions match TRBD1. The CDR3 has 15 residues. V gave up 3 bases and J gave up 4 bases; unmatched junction bases: 6. CDR3 coding DNA: TGTGCCAGCAGTTTTAAGGGGGCAGGGAATCAGCCCCAGCATTTT. This gives the protein CASSFKGAGNQPQHF.

For the CDR3, the DNA is TGTGCCTGGAGTGTACTCGGGAAGGGCTATGGCTACACCTTC. Translated: CAWSVLGKGYGYTF. V gene TRBV30 combines with J gene TRBJ1-2; no reliable D call. The germline V gene has CDR1 GTSNPN and CDR2 SVGIG (reference sequence). CDR3 length equals 14 residues. V was pared by 0 bases and J by 4 bases, with 12 bases between.

This rearrangement joins TRBV7-4 to TRBJ2-1; 10 bases align to TRBD2. V gave up 1 base and J gave up 7 bases; unmatched junction bases: 7. The length of the CDR3 is 16 residues. CDR1 is SGHVT and CDR2 is SQSDAQ in the germline V gene. The CDR3 reads CASSLGQRGGLNEQFF. The CDR3 DNA follows: TGTGCCAGCAGCTTAGGACAGCGGGGGGGCTTAAATGAGCAGTTCTTC.

The V gene is TRBV5-1, the J gene TRBJ2-7; D not certain. V lost 4 bases and J 3 bases, leaving 20 bases between the germline ends. This CDR3 comprises 16 residues. Germline V gives CDR1 SGHRS, CDR2 YFSETQ. The CDR3 nucleotides are TGCGCCAGCAGCGTGGTGGGGATATCTAGTGACTACGAGCAGTACTTC. Translating gives CASSVVGISSDYEQYF.

V is TRBV3-1 and J is TRBJ2-7, with TRBD2 identical over 9 bases. The end of the DNA aligns better with TRBJ2-5, so the J call may be wrong. The CDR3 extends over 14 amino acids. CDR1 and CDR2 from the germline V gene are LGHDT and YNNKEL (reference sequence). As DNA, the CDR3 is TGTGCCAGCAGGCACCTAGCGGGGTCGGAGACCCAGTACTTC. Translation gives CASRHLAGSETQYF.

This clonotype appeared a few times. The genes are TRBV28 and TRBJ2-1; D is tentatively TRBD1 or TRBD2 (6 bases each). This CDR3 region has 15 residues. The germline CDR1 and CDR2 sequences are MDHEN and SYDVKM. Trimming left V 4 bases short and J 4 bases short, with 14 bases between. The CDR3 reads CASSSGGGGYNEQFF. CDR3 DNA sequence: TGTGCCAGCAGTTCAGGAGGAGGGGGATACAATGAGCAGTTCTTC.

This clonotype was found a few times. The rearrangement links TRBV6-1 to TRBJ1-2; the match to TRBD1 covers 7 bases. The CDR3 contains 13 residues. Germline V gives CDR1 MNHNS, CDR2 SASEGT. Trimming at V came to 2 bases and at J to 8 bases, leaving 5 bases not matched to a gene. The CDR3 reads CASSEKGGGGYTF. The CDR3 region has the DNA TGTGCCAGCAGTGAAAAAGGGGGCGGCGGCTACACCTTC.

This clonotype came up a few times. This chain uses TRBV12-3 or TRBV12-4 with TRBJ2-5, with D unclear. Trimming stripped 10 bases from V and 3 bases from J, with 15 bases between. The CDR3 consists of 13 residues. CDR3 in DNA: TGTGCCACCACTCTTGGAGCAAAAGAGACCCAGTACTTC. Residues: CATTLGAKETQYF.

With regard to this clonotype: A much larger clone is a single base away; this may be a read error. The gene calls are TRBV29-1 and TRBJ2-1; D is possibly TRBD1 (6 bases). TRBJ2-7 matches the DNA end more closely, so the J call is doubtful. The CDR3 totals 17 residues. From germline, CDR1 is SQVTM and CDR2 ANQGSEA. CDR3 amino acids: CSVEAPQGSGSYNEQYF. CDR3 DNA: TGCAGCGTTGAGGCACCCCAGGGGTCTGGCTCCTACAATGAGCAGTACTTC.

In this sample, this clonotype turned up once. The chain combines TRBV20-1 with TRBJ2-7; the match to TRBD2 covers 8 bases. V lost 0 bases, J lost 7 bases, and 8 bases stayed unmatched. Germline lookup yields CDR1 DFQATT and CDR2 SNEGSKA (reference sequence). This CDR3 is built from 14 residues. The CDR3 here is CSARDQREFNEQYF. CDR3 coding DNA: TGCAGTGCTAGAGATCAGCGGGAGTTCAATGAGCAGTACTTC.

In this sample, this clonotype turned up a few times. The chain uses TRBV7-9 and TRBJ2-7; 7 nucleotides agree with TRBD1. CDR1 is SEHNR and CDR2 is FQNEAQ in the germline V gene (reference sequence). This CDR3 has 14 residues. V dropped 3 bases and J dropped 5; count of bases not matched to a gene: 7. The CDR3 protein is CASSFGQTGNEQYF. The CDR3 DNA follows: TGTGCCAGCAGCTTCGGTCAGACAGGGAACGAGCAGTACTTC.

This clonotype occurred many times. The genes are TRBV28 and TRBJ2-3, with 7 bases aligning to TRBD1. Germline-derived CDR1 and CDR2 are MDHEN and SYDVKM. The trim removed 4 bases at V and 8 bases at J, leaving 0 bases unmatched. The CDR3 has 11 residues. The CDR3 bases are TGTGCCAGCAGTTACAGGGGTACGCAGTATTTT. Translation: CASSYRGTQYF.

This clonotype was recorded a few times. This chain uses TRBV5-1 with TRBJ2-3, with D uncertain. Trimming removed 2 bases from V and 1 base from J, with 17 bases in between. Per the germline V gene, CDR1 is SGHRS and CDR2 is YFSETQ. The CDR3 totals 17 residues. The CDR3 nucleotides are TGCGCCAGCAGCTTAGAGGAATGGCGGAGACGCACAGATACGCAGTATTTT. Translation gives CASSLEEWRRRTDTQYF.

The chain links TRBV3-1 to TRBJ2-7; D not resolved. Germline loops: CDR1 LGHDT, CDR2 YNNKEL (reference sequence). This CDR3 has 13 residues. V was cut by 5 bases and J by 6 bases, with 14 bases left in between. The CDR3 coding sequence is TGTGCCAGCAGCACACACCTTTTTAGCGAGCAGTACTTC. It specifies CASSTHLFSEQYF.

The chain carries TRBV4-2 and TRBJ1-1; D is unclear. The germline CDR1 and CDR2 sequences are LGHNA and YNFKEQ. Trimming removed 1 base at V and 0 bases at J, with 9 bases between. The CDR3 loop spans 15 amino acids. The CDR3 nucleotides read TGTGCCAGCAGCCAAGTTTCAGGCCTGAACACTGAAGCTTTCTTT. This codes for CASSQVSGLNTEAFF.

This clonotype was seen only a few times. The rearrangement links TRBV24-1 to TRBJ2-1; 9 bases are a match to TRBD2. V shed 5 bases and J 7 bases; nucleotides not matched to a gene: 5. This CDR3 is 14 amino acids long. Germline CDR1 is KGHDR and CDR2 is SFDVKD. The CDR3 DNA follows: TGTGCCACCAGTGGGCTAGCGGGGAGGAATGAGCAGTTCTTC. The encoded protein is CATSGLAGRNEQFF.

This clonotype has only a few counts. V gene TRBV7-2 combines with J gene TRBJ2-6; D is undetermined. Germline V gives CDR1 SGHTA, CDR2 FQGNSA. The CDR3 length is 16 residues. V gave up 1 base and J gave up 0 bases, with 7 bases separating them. The CDR3 DNA follows: TGTGCCAGCAGCTTAGGCCCTAGCTCTGGGGCCAACGTCCTGACTTTC. Translated: CASSLGPSSGANVLTF.

J is TRBJ1-5 and V is TRBV12-3 or TRBV12-4; D might be TRBD1 (5 bases). V lost 5 bases, J lost 0 bases, and 20 bases lay in between. CDR3 length equals 18 residues. DNA of the CDR3: TGTGCCAGCAGTCCAGTGGTTAGGGACGAGAATAGCAATCAGCCCCAGCATTTT. Protein sequence: CASSPVVRDENSNQPQHF.

This clonotype was observed a few times. The chain recombines TRBV27 with TRBJ1-2, with 9 bases matching TRBD1. The CDR3 has 13 residues. With V trimmed by 5 bases and J by 5 bases, 3 bases remained unmatched. Germline V lookup: CDR1 MNHEY, CDR2 SMNVEV (reference sequence). The chain's CDR3 is CASSIGTGYGYTF. The CDR3 DNA is TGTGCCAGCAGTATAGGGACAGGGTATGGCTACACCTTC.

The chain joins TRBV12-3 or TRBV12-4 to TRBJ2-2, with 7 bases matching TRBD1. This CDR3 has 15 residues. Trimming removed 5 bases from V and 0 bases from J; junction bases left unmatched: 3. The CDR3 coding sequence is TGTGCCAGCAGTGGGGGACAGTCGAACACCGGGGAGCTGTTTTTT. Protein sequence: CASSGGQSNTGELFF.

In this sample, this clonotype turned up a few times. This chain uses TRBV5-1 with TRBJ2-5; 9 positions match TRBD1. Germline V gives CDR1 SGHRS, CDR2 YFSETQ. CDR3 length: 16 amino acids. V shed 1 base, J shed 5 bases, and the junction held 9 bases outside the gene matches. CDR3 region: CASSLSGTGIWETQYF. Here the CDR3 DNA reads TGCGCCAGCAGCTTGTCCGGGACAGGGATTTGGGAGACCCAGTACTTC.

This sequence joins TRBV20-1 and TRBJ1-4; D unclear. The CDR3 is 15 residues long. V was shortened by 2 bases and J by 5 bases, with 15 bases between the two germline ends. Germline CDR1 DFQATT, CDR2 SNEGSKA (reference sequence). CDR3 DNA: TGCAGTGCTAGATGGGCCGGGGTGCGGAATGAAAAACTGTTTTTT. Translated, it gives CSARWAGVRNEKLFF.

This clonotype was observed at least ten times. The CDR3 region has the DNA TGTGCCAGCAGCTTAAACACAGATACGCAGTATTTT. Translated: CASSLNTDTQYF. The chain is built from TRBV12-3 or TRBV12-4 and TRBJ2-3; no reliable D call. The CDR3 has 12 amino acids. Trimming removed 6 bases from V and 2 bases from J, with 6 bases in between.

The chain uses TRBV7-2 and TRBJ1-4, with a tentative D call TRBD1 (6 bases). The germline V gene encodes CDR1 SGHTA and CDR2 FQGNSA. Trimming took 6 bases from V and 2 from J, leaving 13 bases between them. The CDR3 length is 15 residues. The CDR3 DNA reads TGTGCCAGCAGTCCTCAGGGGTATACTAATGAAAAACTGTTTTTT. This encodes CASSPQGYTNEKLFF.

The chain couples TRBV30 to TRBJ1-5; weak D call: TRBD1 (6 bases). The CDR3 contains 14 residues. Between the trimmed V and J ends, which lost 5 bases and 2 bases, there was a span of 13 bases. The germline CDR1 and CDR2 sequences are GTSNPN and SVGIG (reference sequence). As DNA, the CDR3 is TGTGCCTGGGACAGGCCCGGGGGCAATCAGCCCCAGCATTTT. The encoded protein is CAWDRPGGNQPQHF. Together with reference TRBV30 and TRBJ1-5, the CDR3 gives the full variable domain: SQTIHQWPATLVQPVGSPLSLECTVEGTSNPNLYWYRQAAGRGLQLLFYSVGIGQISSEVPQNLSASRPQDRQFILSSKKLLLSDSGFYLCAWDRPGGNQPQHFGDGTRLSIL.

This clonotype occurred a few times. The chain has TRBV14 and TRBJ2-2, with 10 bases aligning to TRBD2. Germline V gene sequence: CDR1 SGHDN, CDR2 FVKESK. V shed 4 bases and J 2 bases; nucleotides not matched to a gene: 1. CDR3 size: 15 residues. The CDR3 DNA sequence: TGTGCCAGCAGCCCTAGCGGGAGTAACACCGGGGAGCTGTTTTTT. Protein sequence: CASSPSGSNTGELFF.